The following is a T cell receptor beta chain sequence with its context. The antigen is undetermined. The data were produced by immunoSEQ multiplex PCR, yet TCRdb's version contains in-frame clones alone and is incomplete. The data show about 130,000 clones, 80% to 95% seen once. This specimen belongs to a study of graft-versus-host responses after intestinal transplantation. Across the study: Every recipient underwent anti-thymocyte globulin induction, then tacrolimus and steroids for two to four years. General study findings and limits: Graft-donor T cell macrochimerism coincided with high graft-versus-host to host-versus-graft clonal ratios in allografts. Early post-transplant declines in HvG were associated with peak levels of circulating GvH clones.

Sequences were derived from unstimulated CD4+ T cells sorted from spleen or lymph node cells, sampled before intestinal transplant. The receptor's source is a human donor who received an intestinal transplant.

CDR3: CASRPGTGLSGANVLTF. The CDR3 DNA reads TGTGCCAGCAGACCCGGGACAGGGTTGTCTGGGGCCAACGTCCTGACTTTC. The chain employs TRBV28 and TRBJ2-6; TRBD1 aligns across 9 bases. V lost 6 bases, J lost 1 base, and 7 bases stayed unmatched. The length of the CDR3 is 17 residues. Germline loops: CDR1 MDHEN, CDR2 SYDVKM.